Below are 6 T cell receptor beta chains sequenced from a single sample in a study of blood T cell repertoires in COVID-19. Some clones are missing from TCRdb's copy, which holds only in-frame ones; the method was immunoSEQ multiplex PCR. The sample lists hundreds of thousands of clones; roughly 88% were seen once. The material sequenced was PBMCs or T cells enriched from blood (not recorded which). The receptors originated from a woman aged 40 to 55 with acute COVID-19.

V usage is TRBV5-6 and J usage is TRBJ2-2; 7 bases agree with TRBD2. Losses at the gene ends were 1 base for V and 1 base for J; bases not matched to a gene: 4. The germline gives CDR1 SGHDT, CDR2 YYEEEE. The CDR3 runs to 16 residues. The CDR3 region has the DNA TGTGCCAGCAGCTTGATCTCGGGAGGGAACACCGGGGAGCTGTTTTTT. Translating gives CASSLISGGNTGELFF.

This CDR3 reads CASSPRDRDTGELFF. The CDR3 DNA reads TGTGCCAGCTCACCCCGGGACAGGGACACCGGGGAGCTGTTTTTT. This chain uses TRBV18 with TRBJ2-2, with TRBD1 identical over 9 bases. The V segment lost 3 bases and the J segment 3 bases; nucleotides outside the gene matches: 2. The CDR3 extends over 15 amino acids. Germline-derived CDR1 and CDR2 are KGHSH and LQKENI. Full variable domain (rest looked up from reference TRBV18 and TRBJ2-2): NAGVMQNPRHLVRRRGQEARLRCSPMKGHSHVYWYRQLPEEGLKFMVYLQKENIIDESGMPKERFSAEFPKEGPSILRIQQVVRGDSAAYFCASSPRDRDTGELFFGEGSRLTVL.

This sequence joins TRBV6-1 and TRBJ2-7, with D possibly matching TRBD2 (6 bases). Between the trimmed V and J ends, which lost 1 base and 3 bases, there was a span of 13 bases. Germline V lookup: CDR1 MNHNS, CDR2 SASEGT. CDR3 length equals 15 residues. CDR3: CASSEVVSGLYEQYV. The CDR3 nucleotides are TGTGCCAGCAGTGAAGTCGTTAGCGGACTCTACGAGCAGTACGTC.

This rearrangement joins TRBV13 to TRBJ2-7; D remains ambiguous. The CDR3 length is 14 residues. Trimming stripped 3 bases from V and 0 bases from J, with 9 bases between. Germline values: CDR1 PRHDT, CDR2 FYEKMQ (reference sequence). This CDR3 reads CASSFTASSYEQYF. The CDR3 region has the DNA TGTGCCAGCAGCTTTACAGCTTCCTCCTACGAGCAGTACTTC.

In its sample, this clone was seen once. CDR3 residues: CASSPLTTGTNSPLHF. The CDR3 coding sequence is TGTGCCAGTAGTCCCCTGACCACAGGGACTAACTCACCCCTCCACTTT. The chain uses TRBV19 and TRBJ1-6; possibly TRBD1 for D (6 bases). Looked up from germline, CDR1 is LNHDA and CDR2 is SQIVND (reference sequence). The V and J ends lost 5 bases and 10 bases respectively, with 21 bases between them. CDR3 length: 16 amino acids.

This chain joins TRBV9 and TRBJ2-1, with 7 nucleotides matching TRBD1. Germline-derived CDR1 and CDR2 are SGDLS and YYNGEE. This CDR3 contains 11 residues. Trimming removed 3 bases from V and 15 bases from J; junction bases left unmatched: 6. This CDR3 reads CASSAQTGLFF. In nucleotides, the CDR3 is TGTGCCAGCAGCGCCCAGACAGGGTTGTTCTTC.